A single sample is the source of the 23 T cell receptor beta chains below, sequenced in a study of T cell responses to AZD1222 COVID-19 vaccine. TCRdb keeps only in-frame clones here, not all; method: immunoSEQ multiplex PCR. This table has about 110,000 clones, less than 95% appearing once. The source was peripheral blood, collected 28 days after the second AZD1222 dose. The source of these receptors is an adult who received the AZD1222 COVID-19 vaccine.

The V call is TRBV3-1 (or the pseudogene TRBV3-2), the J call TRBJ2-7; 7 bases map to TRBD2. J lost 3 bases, V lost 1 base, and 6 bases had no gene match. This CDR3 has 15 amino acids. Germline-derived CDR1 and CDR2 are LGHDT and YNNKEL (reference sequence). In nucleotides, the CDR3 is TGTGCCAGCAGCCAAGGCCCGGGCGGGGGCTACGAGCAGTACTTC. This translates into CASSQGPGGGYEQYF.

The V gene is TRBV7-3, the J gene TRBJ2-7; possibly TRBD1 for D (6 bases). The germline CDR1 and CDR2 sequences are SGHTA and FQGTGA. The CDR3 is 15 amino acids. The germline V and J ends were trimmed by 2 bases and 3 bases, with 14 bases remaining between them. As DNA, the CDR3 is TGTGCCAGCAGCTTAGAGGCAGGGGCGAGCTACGAGCAGTACTTC. Encoded protein: CASSLEAGASYEQYF.

The chain combines TRBV18 with TRBJ2-7, with TRBD1 identical over 10 bases. The length of the CDR3 is 16 residues. Germline V gene data show CDR1 as KGHSH and CDR2 as LQKENI. V gave up 1 base and J gave up 3 bases; unmatched junction bases: 6. The CDR3 nucleotides are TGTGCCAGCTCACCACGGTCCGGGACAGGGGTCTACGAGCAGTACTTC. Encoded protein: CASSPRSGTGVYEQYF.

The rearrangement links TRBV7-2 to TRBJ1-6, with D possibly matching TRBD1 (6 bases). The CDR3 is 13 amino acids. CDR1 is SGHTA, CDR2 FQGNSA, per germline. Trimming removed 3 bases at V and 7 bases at J, with 7 bases between. This CDR3 is CASSFGQNSPLHF. In nucleotides, the CDR3 is TGTGCCAGCAGCTTTGGACAGAATTCACCCCTCCACTTT.

The CDR3 spells CASSTRDRGGEKLFF. The DNA for the CDR3 is TGTGCCAGCAGCACCCGGGACAGGGGAGGTGAAAAACTGTTTTTT. This chain links TRBV7-9 with TRBJ1-4; 10 bases match TRBD1. CDR3 length: 15 amino acids. CDR1 and CDR2 from the germline V gene are SEHNR and FQNEAQ (reference sequence). V was pared by 5 bases and J by 7 bases, with 7 bases of the junction left unmatched.

The rearrangement links TRBV19 to TRBJ1-3; D call uncertain. The CDR3 runs 14 residues. Germline values: CDR1 LNHDA, CDR2 SQIVND (reference sequence). V was pared by 7 bases and J by 4 bases, with 14 bases between. CDR3 coding DNA: TGTGCCAGTACCCCCAGTGCGCCCGGAAACACCATATATTTT. Translated, it gives CASTPSAPGNTIYF.

This sequence joins TRBV6-4 and TRBJ2-2; the match to TRBD1 covers 7 bases. Unmatched junction bases numbered 3, after V lost 2 bases and J lost 6 bases. The CDR3 runs to 14 residues. CDR1 is MRHNA, CDR2 SNTAGT, per germline. CDR3 sequence: CASSDPGQAGELFF. The CDR3 DNA sequence: TGTGCCAGCAGTGACCCCGGACAGGCCGGGGAGCTGTTTTTT.

The chain is built from TRBV6-5 and TRBJ1-2; tentatively, D is TRBD1 (6 bases). The germline gives CDR1 MNHEY, CDR2 SVGAGI. This CDR3 is 11 amino acids long. With 6 bases removed from V and 7 bases from J, the gap between germline ends came to 9 bases. CDR3 nucleotide sequence: TGTGCCAGCAGCCAGGGGTTTGGCTACACCTTC. Protein sequence: CASSQGFGYTF.

The gene calls are TRBV7-2 and TRBJ2-7; 7 nucleotides match TRBD2. The length of the CDR3 is 14 residues. V shed 5 bases, J shed 0 bases, and the junction held 4 bases outside the gene matches. Germline V gene lookup returns CDR1 SGHTA and CDR2 FQGNSA. Written as DNA, the CDR3 is TGTGCCAGCAGCAATGGGAGGGCCTCCTACGAGCAGTACTTC. Protein product: CASSNGRASYEQYF. The variable domain in full, with the rest retrieved from reference TRBV7-2 and TRBJ2-7, is GAGVSQSPSNKVTEKGKDVELRCDPISGHTALYWYRQSLGQGLEFLIYFQGNSAPDKSGLPSDRFSAERTGGSVSTLTIQRTQQEDSAVYLCASSNGRASYEQYFGPGTRLTVT.

This clone has a single count. The chain carries TRBV3-1 (or the pseudogene TRBV3-2) and TRBJ2-6, with 11 bases aligning to TRBD2. Germline trimming cut 2 bases from V and 2 bases from J; bases unmatched to any gene: 5. The CDR3 totals 18 residues. Germline V gene sequence: CDR1 LGHDT, CDR2 YNNKEL (reference sequence). CDR3 sequence: CASSQIAGGPPGANVLTF. In DNA, the CDR3 is TGTGCCAGCAGCCAAATAGCGGGGGGGCCCCCTGGGGCCAACGTCCTGACTTTC.

The chain joins TRBV29-1 to TRBJ1-1; D is uncertain. CDR3 length equals 14 residues. V lost 1 base and J 4 bases, leaving 13 bases between the germline ends. Germline V CDR1 and CDR2: SQVTM, ANQGSEA. CDR3 protein: CSVEAPERGTEAFF. The CDR3 region has the DNA TGCAGCGTTGAAGCCCCAGAGCGGGGCACTGAAGCTTTCTTT.

This clone was observed a single time. The chain joins TRBV3-1 (or the pseudogene TRBV3-2) to TRBJ2-5, with unresolved D. Trimming removed 3 bases at V and 0 bases at J, with 8 bases between. The CDR3 consists of 14 residues. Germline lookup yields CDR1 LGHDT and CDR2 YNNKEL (reference sequence). The CDR3 loop is CASSHDLYQETQYF. In DNA, the CDR3 is TGTGCCAGCAGCCATGACCTGTACCAAGAGACCCAGTACTTC.

This clone was counted between two and nine times. The genes are TRBV5-1 and TRBJ1-1; 9 positions agree with TRBD1. This CDR3 region has 17 residues. The V gene's germline CDR1 is SGHRS and CDR2 YFSETQ. J lost 4 bases, V lost 4 bases, and 14 bases had no gene match. This CDR3 is CASSLNTPGTGRTEAFF. The CDR3 nucleotides read TGCGCCAGCAGCCTCAATACACCTGGGACAGGGCGCACTGAAGCTTTCTTT.

The chain employs TRBV28 and TRBJ1-2; D gene ambiguous. Per the germline V gene, CDR1 is MDHEN and CDR2 is SYDVKM. The CDR3 totals 14 residues. V shed 3 bases and J shed 3 bases, with 11 bases lying between them. The CDR3 DNA reads TGTGCCAGCAGTTTGACAACCCTTTACTATGGCTACACCTTC. It yields the protein CASSLTTLYYGYTF.

This clone was observed a handful of times. CDR3 sequence: CASSPGGGYNSPLHF. CDR3 coding DNA: TGTGCCAGCAGCCCGGGGGGGGGATATAATTCACCCCTCCACTTT. This rearrangement joins TRBV13 to TRBJ1-6; D is perhaps TRBD1 (5 bases). V lost 5 bases, J lost 4 bases, and 12 bases lay in between. Germline V lookup: CDR1 PRHDT, CDR2 FYEKMQ (reference sequence). The length of the CDR3 is 15 residues.

Turning to this clone: The same CDR3 also results from other DNA sequences found in this sample. The genes are TRBV6-5 and TRBJ1-6; perhaps TRBD1 as D (6 bases). V lost 0 bases and J lost 7, with 10 bases in between. Germline V gene sequence: CDR1 MNHEY, CDR2 SVGAGI. The CDR3 covers 15 residues. CDR3 bases: TGTGCCAGCAGTTACTCGTACAGGGACAATTCACCCCTCCACTTT. Protein: CASSYSYRDNSPLHF.

The chain has TRBV7-3 and TRBJ2-7; 10 bases map to TRBD2. CDR1 is SGHTA, CDR2 FQGTGA, per germline. This CDR3 has 13 residues. Trimming at V came to 5 bases and at J to 3 bases, leaving 1 base not matched to a gene. This chain's CDR3 is CASSPSGGYEQYF. The CDR3 DNA is TGTGCCAGCAGCCCTAGCGGGGGCTACGAGCAGTACTTC.

This clone has just one count. The chain joins TRBV2 to TRBJ2-3; D unresolved. This CDR3 has 10 residues. The germline CDR1 and CDR2 sequences are SNHLY and FYNNEI. V was pared by 4 bases and J by 8 bases, with 4 bases between. The DNA of the CDR3 is TGTGCCAGCAGTGTCGGTACGCAGTATTTT. It yields the protein CASSVGTQYF.

The gene calls are TRBV19 and TRBJ1-1; 7 bases fit TRBD1. With 1 base clipped from V and 5 bases from J, the junction kept 7 bases outside the gene matches. Germline V gives CDR1 LNHDA, CDR2 SQIVND (reference sequence). The CDR3 covers 15 residues. In nucleotides, the CDR3 is TGTGCCAGTAGTATAGCGGAGGGGGCGCGGACTGAAGCTTTCTTT. It is translated as CASSIAEGARTEAFF.

This clone occurred a few times. The sample contains more than one DNA sequence encoding this CDR3. V is TRBV7-2 and J is TRBJ2-5; D call uncertain. CDR3 length: 13 residues. The ends were cut back, 1 base at V and 4 bases at J, with 7 bases in the middle. CDR1 is SGHTA and CDR2 is FQGNSA in the germline V gene. The CDR3 coding sequence is TGTGCCAGCAGCTTAGGGGCAGGAGAGACCCAGTACTTC. It translates to CASSLGAGETQYF.

CDR3 amino acids: CASSPPGDTEAFF. The CDR3 DNA reads TGTGCCAGCAGCCCCCCCGGGGACACTGAAGCTTTCTTT. The rearrangement joins TRBV9 to TRBJ1-1; the D is unclear. The CDR3 is 13 amino acids. V was pared by 4 bases and J by 3 bases, with 10 bases between. CDR1 is SGDLS, CDR2 YYNGEE, per germline.

This clone was observed once. The rearrangement links TRBV6-5 to TRBJ1-2; D is perhaps TRBD1 (6 bases). The germline V and J ends were trimmed by 6 bases and 4 bases, with 15 bases remaining between them. The CDR3 contains 14 residues. CDR1 is MNHEY and CDR2 is SVGAGI in the germline V gene. The CDR3 loop is CASSTTTGSYGYTF. CDR3 nucleotides: TGTGCCAGCAGCACGACAACAGGGAGCTATGGCTACACCTTC.

This clone was seen just once. The J gene is TRBJ1-1, the V gene TRBV7-9; D unclear. The CDR3 contains 12 residues. Germline V lookup: CDR1 SEHNR, CDR2 FQNEAQ (reference sequence). The V and J ends lost 4 bases and 6 bases respectively, with 9 bases between them. CDR3 bases: TGTGCCAGCAGCTCCTATCTTCCTGAAGCTTTCTTT. It translates to CASSSYLPEAFF.